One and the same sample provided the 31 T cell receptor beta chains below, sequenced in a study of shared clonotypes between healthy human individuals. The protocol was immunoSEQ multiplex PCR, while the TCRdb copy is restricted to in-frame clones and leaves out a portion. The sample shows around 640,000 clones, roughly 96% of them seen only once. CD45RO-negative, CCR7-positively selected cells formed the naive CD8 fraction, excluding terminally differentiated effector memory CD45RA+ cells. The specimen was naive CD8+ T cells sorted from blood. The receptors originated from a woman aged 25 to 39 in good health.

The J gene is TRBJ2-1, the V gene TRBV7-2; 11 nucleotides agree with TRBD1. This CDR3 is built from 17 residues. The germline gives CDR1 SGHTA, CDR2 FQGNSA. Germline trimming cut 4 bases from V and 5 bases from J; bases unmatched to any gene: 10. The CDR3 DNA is TGTGCCAGCAGCTCCCCCCGGGACAGGGGGGCAGACAATGAGCAGTTCTTC. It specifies CASSSPRDRGADNEQFF. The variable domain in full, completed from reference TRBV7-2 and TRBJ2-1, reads GAGVSQSPSNKVTEKGKDVELRCDPISGHTALYWYRQSLGQGLEFLIYFQGNSAPDKSGLPSDRFSAERTGGSVSTLTIQRTQQEDSAVYLCASSSPRDRGADNEQFFGPGTRLTVL.

CDR3 amino acids: CASTESGYEQYF. Written as DNA, the CDR3 is TGTGCCAGCACCGAAAGCGGGTACGAGCAGTACTTC. The rearrangement uses TRBV6-1 and TRBJ2-7, with D perhaps TRBD2 (6 bases). The germline V gene encodes CDR1 MNHNS and CDR2 SASEGT. The CDR3 consists of 12 residues. The V end was cut by 7 bases, the J end by 4 bases, with 11 bases between.

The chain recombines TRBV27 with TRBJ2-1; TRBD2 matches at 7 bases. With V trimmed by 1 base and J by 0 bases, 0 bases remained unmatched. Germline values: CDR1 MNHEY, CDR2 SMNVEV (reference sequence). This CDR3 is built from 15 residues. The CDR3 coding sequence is TGTGCCAGCAGTTTATGGGGGGGCTCCTACAATGAGCAGTTCTTC. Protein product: CASSLWGGSYNEQFF.

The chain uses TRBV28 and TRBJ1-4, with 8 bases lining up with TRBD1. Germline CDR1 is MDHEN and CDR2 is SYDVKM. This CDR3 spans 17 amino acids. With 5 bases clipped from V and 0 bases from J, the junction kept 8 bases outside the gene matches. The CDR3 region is CASSRDRYTTTNEKLFF. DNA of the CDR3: TGTGCCAGCAGTAGGGACAGGTACACTACAACTAATGAAAAACTGTTTTTT.

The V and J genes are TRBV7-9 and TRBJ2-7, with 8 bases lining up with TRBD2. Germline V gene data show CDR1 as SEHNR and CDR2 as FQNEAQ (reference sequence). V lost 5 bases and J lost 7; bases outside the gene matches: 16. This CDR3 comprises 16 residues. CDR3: CASSPRQRAGAFEQYF. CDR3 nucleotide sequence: TGTGCCAGCAGCCCGAGGCAGCGAGCGGGAGCTTTTGAGCAGTACTTC. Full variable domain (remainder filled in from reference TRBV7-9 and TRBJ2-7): DTGVSQNPRHKITKRGQNVTFRCDPISEHNRLYWYRQTLGQGPEFLTYFQNEAQLEKSRLLSDRFSAERPKGSFSTLEIQRTEQGDSAMYLCASSPRQRAGAFEQYFGPGTRLTVT.

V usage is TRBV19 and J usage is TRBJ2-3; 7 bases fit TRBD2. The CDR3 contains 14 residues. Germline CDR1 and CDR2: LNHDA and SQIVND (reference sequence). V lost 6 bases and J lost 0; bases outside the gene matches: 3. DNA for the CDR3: TGTGCCAGTAGCAGCGGGATTAGCACAGATACGCAGTATTTT. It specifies CASSSGISTDTQYF.

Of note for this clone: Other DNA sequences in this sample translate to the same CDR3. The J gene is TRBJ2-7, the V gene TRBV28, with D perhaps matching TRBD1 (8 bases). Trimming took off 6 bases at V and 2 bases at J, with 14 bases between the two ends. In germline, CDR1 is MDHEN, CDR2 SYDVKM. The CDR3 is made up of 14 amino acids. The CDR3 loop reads CASSLTGGAYEQYF. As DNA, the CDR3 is TGTGCCAGCAGCCTAACAGGGGGGGCCTACGAGCAGTACTTC.

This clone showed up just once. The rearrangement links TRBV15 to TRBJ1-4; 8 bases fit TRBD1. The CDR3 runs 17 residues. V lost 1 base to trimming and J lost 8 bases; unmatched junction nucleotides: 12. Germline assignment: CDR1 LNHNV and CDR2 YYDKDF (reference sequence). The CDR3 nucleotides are TGTGCCACCAGCAGAGGGGACAGGCCACTTTATAAGGAAAAACTGTTTTTT. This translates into CATSRGDRPLYKEKLFF.

The CDR3 nucleotides are TGTGCCAGCAGCCAAGAGATGTTGGGGCCCACAGATACGCAGTATTTT. It yields the protein CASSQEMLGPTDTQYF. The chain is built from TRBV14 and TRBJ2-3; tentative D call: TRBD1 (5 bases). Deletions cut 0 bases from V and 2 bases from J, with 12 bases between. Germline values: CDR1 SGHDN, CDR2 FVKESK. The CDR3 totals 16 residues.

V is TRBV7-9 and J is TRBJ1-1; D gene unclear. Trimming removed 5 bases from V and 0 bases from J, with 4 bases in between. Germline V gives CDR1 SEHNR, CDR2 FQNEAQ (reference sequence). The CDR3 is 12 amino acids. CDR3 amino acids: CASSHMNTEAFF. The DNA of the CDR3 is TGTGCCAGCAGCCACATGAACACTGAAGCTTTCTTT.

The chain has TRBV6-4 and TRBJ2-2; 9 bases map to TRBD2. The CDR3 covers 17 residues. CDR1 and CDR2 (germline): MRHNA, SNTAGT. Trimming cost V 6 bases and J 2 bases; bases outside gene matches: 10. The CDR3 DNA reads TGTGCCAGCAGAACTAGCGGGCCTAACCTTAACACCGGGGAGCTGTTTTTT. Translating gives CASRTSGPNLNTGELFF.

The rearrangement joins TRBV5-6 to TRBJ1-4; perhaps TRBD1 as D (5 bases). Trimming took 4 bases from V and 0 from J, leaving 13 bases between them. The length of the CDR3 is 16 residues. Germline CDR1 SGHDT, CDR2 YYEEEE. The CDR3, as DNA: TGTGCCAGCAGCCCGGACGGGGGTGCAACTAATGAAAAACTGTTTTTT. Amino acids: CASSPDGGATNEKLFF.

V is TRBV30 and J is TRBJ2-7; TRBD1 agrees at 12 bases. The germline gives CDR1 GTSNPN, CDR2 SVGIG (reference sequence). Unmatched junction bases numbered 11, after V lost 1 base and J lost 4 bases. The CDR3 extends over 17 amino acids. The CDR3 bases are TGTGCCTGGAGTGACCTAGTGGGGACAGGGGGCGTTTACGAGCAGTACTTC. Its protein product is CAWSDLVGTGGVYEQYF.

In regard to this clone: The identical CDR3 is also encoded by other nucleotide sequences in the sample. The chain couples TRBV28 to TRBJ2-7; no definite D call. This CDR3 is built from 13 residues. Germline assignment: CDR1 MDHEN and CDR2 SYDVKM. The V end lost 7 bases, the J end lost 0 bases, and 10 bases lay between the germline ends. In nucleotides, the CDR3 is TGTGCCAGCAATCGATTGAGCTCCTACGAGCAGTACTTC. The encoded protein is CASNRLSSYEQYF.

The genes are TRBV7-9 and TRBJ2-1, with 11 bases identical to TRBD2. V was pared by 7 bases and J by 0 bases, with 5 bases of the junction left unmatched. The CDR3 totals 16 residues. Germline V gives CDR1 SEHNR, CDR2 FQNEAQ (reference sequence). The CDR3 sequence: CASTQTSGSSYNEQFF. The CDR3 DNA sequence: TGTGCCAGCACCCAAACTAGCGGGAGCTCCTACAATGAGCAGTTCTTC.

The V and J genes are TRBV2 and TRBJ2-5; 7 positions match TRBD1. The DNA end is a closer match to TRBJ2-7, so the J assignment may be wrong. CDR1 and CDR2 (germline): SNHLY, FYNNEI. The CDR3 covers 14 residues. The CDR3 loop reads CASSPQGDTYEQYF. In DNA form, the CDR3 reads TGTGCCAGCAGTCCCCAGGGGGATACCTACGAGCAGTACTTC.

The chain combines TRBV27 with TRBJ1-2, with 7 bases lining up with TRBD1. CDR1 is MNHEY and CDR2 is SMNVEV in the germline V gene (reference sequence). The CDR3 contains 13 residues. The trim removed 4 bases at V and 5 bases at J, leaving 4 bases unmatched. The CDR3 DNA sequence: TGTGCCAGCAGTTACACAGGGGCTTATGGCTACACCTTC. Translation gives CASSYTGAYGYTF.

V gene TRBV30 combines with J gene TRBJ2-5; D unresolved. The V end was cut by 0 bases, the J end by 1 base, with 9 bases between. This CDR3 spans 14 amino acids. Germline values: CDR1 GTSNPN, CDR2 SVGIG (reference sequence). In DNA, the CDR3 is TGTGCCTGGAGTGTGGGCGGCGGCCAAGAGACCCAGTACTTC. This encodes CAWSVGGGQETQYF.

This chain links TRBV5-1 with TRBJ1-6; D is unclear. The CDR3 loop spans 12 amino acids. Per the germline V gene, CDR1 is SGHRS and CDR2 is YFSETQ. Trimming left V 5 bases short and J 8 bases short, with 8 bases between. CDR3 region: CASRDGDSPLHF. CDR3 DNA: TGCGCCAGCAGAGACGGGGATTCACCCCTCCACTTT.

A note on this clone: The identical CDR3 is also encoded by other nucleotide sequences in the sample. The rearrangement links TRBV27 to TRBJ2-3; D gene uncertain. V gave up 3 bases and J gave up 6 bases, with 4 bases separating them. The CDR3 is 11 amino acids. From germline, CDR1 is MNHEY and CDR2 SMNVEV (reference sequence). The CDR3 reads CASSLGDTQYF. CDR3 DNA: TGTGCCAGCAGTTTGGGTGATACGCAGTATTTT.

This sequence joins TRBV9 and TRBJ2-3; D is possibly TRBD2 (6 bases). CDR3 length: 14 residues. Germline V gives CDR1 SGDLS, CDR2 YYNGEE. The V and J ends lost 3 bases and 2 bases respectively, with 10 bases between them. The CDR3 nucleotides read TGTGCCAGCAGCGATGGGGGGACCACAGATACGCAGTATTTT. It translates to CASSDGGTTDTQYF. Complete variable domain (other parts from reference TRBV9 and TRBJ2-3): DSGVTQTPKHLITATGQRVTLRCSPRSGDLSVYWYQQSLDQGLQFLIQYYNGEERAKGNILERFSAQQFPDLHSELNLSSLELGDSALYFCASSDGGTTDTQYFGPGTRLTVL.

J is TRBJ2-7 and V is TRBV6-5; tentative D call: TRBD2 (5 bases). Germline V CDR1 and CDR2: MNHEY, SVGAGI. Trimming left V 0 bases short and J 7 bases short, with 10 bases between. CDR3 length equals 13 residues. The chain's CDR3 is CASSYSSRREQYF. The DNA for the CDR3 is TGTGCCAGCAGTTACTCGAGCCGGAGGGAGCAGTACTTC.

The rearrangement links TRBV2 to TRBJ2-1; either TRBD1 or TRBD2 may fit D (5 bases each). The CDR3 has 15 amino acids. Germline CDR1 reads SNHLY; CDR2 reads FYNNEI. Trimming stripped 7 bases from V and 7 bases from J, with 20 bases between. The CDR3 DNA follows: TGTGCCAGCAATTTGGGGGATTTTCGTTTGAATGAGCAGTTCTTC. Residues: CASNLGDFRLNEQFF. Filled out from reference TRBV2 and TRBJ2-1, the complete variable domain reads EPEVTQTPSHQVTQMGQEVILRCVPISNHLYFYWYRQILGQKVEFLVSFYNNEISEKSEIFDDQFSVERPDGSNFTLKIRSTKLEDSAMYFCASNLGDFRLNEQFFGPGTRLTVL.

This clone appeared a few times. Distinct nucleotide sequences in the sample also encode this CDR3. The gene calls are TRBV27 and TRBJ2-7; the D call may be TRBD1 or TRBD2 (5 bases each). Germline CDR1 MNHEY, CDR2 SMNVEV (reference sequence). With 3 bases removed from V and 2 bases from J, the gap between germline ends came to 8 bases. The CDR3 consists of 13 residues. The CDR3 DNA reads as TGTGCCAGCAGTTTCGGGGCTACCTACGAGCAGTACTTC. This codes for CASSFGATYEQYF.

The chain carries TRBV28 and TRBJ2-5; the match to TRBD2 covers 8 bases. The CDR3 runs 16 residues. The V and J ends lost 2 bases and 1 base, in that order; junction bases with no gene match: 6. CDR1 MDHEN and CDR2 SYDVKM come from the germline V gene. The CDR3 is CASSLILADIQETQYF. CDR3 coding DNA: TGTGCCAGCAGTTTAATACTAGCGGACATCCAAGAGACCCAGTACTTC.

CDR3 in amino acids: CASSRVQGDTEAFF. As DNA, the CDR3 is TGCGCCAGCAGCCGAGTCCAGGGGGACACTGAAGCTTTCTTT. The rearrangement links TRBV4-1 to TRBJ1-1; 7 nucleotides agree with TRBD1. CDR1 and CDR2 (germline): MGHRA, YSYEKL. The CDR3 is 14 amino acids. After removal of 4 bases from V and 3 bases from J, the junction contained 5 bases not matched to a gene.

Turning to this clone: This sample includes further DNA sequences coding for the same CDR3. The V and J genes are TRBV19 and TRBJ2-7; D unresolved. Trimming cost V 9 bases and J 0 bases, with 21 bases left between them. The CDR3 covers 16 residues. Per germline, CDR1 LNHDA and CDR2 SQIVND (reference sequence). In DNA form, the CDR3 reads TGTGCCAGCAGTTCTAGGTCGGAGCAAAGCTCCTACGAGCAGTACTTC. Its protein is CASSSRSEQSSYEQYF.

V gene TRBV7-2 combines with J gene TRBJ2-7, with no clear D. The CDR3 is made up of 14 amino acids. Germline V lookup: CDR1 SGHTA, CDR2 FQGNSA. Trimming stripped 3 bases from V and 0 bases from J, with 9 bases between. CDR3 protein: CASSFISPSYEQYF. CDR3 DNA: TGTGCCAGCAGCTTTATTTCTCCCTCCTACGAGCAGTACTTC.

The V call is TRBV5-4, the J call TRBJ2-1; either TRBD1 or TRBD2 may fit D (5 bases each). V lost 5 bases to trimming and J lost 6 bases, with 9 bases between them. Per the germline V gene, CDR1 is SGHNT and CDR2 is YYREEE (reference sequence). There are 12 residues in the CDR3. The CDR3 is CASRRGGNEQFF. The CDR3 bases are TGTGCCAGCAGGAGGGGCGGCAATGAGCAGTTCTTC.

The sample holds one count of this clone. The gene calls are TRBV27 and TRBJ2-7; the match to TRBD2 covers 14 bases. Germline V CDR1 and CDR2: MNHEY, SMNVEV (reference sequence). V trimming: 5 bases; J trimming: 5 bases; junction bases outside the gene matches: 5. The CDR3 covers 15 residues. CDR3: CASSGGLAGGNEQYF. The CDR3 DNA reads TGTGCCAGCAGTGGAGGACTAGCGGGAGGTAACGAGCAGTACTTC.

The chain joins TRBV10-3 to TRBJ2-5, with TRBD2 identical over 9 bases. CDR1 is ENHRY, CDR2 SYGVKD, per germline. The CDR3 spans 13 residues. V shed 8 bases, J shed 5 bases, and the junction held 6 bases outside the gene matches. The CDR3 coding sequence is TGTGCCATCGCGCGGGAGGGATTTGAGACCCAGTACTTC. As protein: CAIAREGFETQYF.